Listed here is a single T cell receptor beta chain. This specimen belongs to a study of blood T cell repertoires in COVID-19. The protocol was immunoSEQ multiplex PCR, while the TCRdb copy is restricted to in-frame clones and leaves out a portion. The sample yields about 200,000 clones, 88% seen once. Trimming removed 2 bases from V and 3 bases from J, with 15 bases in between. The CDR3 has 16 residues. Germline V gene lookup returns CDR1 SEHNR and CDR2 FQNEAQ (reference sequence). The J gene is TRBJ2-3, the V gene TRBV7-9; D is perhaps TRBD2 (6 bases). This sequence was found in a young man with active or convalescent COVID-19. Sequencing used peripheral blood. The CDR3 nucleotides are TGTGCCAGCAGCTTACCCCCGGGACTTTCGACAGATACGCAGTATTTT. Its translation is CASSLPPGLSTDTQYF.